This TCR beta chain is drawn from a study of identifying expanded T cells in peripheral blood. Study-level findings and limits: Differentially abundant clones: roughly 1.3 between replicates, 15 to 17 at 2 to 3 weeks, under 25 at four.

Collection occurred without any documented infections or immune events in donors. Only in-frame clones appear in the TCRdb table, and some are missing; sequencing was by immunoSEQ multiplex PCR. The sample holds 110,000 or so clones; around 90% are singletons and the top ten take roughly 7.6%. Concerning this clone itself: Its target is not known.

There are 14 residues in the CDR3. Germline CDR1 reads GTSNPN; CDR2 reads SVGIG (reference sequence). V lost 6 bases to trimming and J lost 0 bases; unmatched junction nucleotides: 6. Sequenced material: blood. V and J are TRBV30 and TRBJ2-3; 7 nucleotides align to TRBD1. This receptor was identified in a person aged 18-70 years in good health. CDR3 bases: TGTGCCTGCTCGGACAGGACTAGCACAGATACGCAGTATTTT. It specifies CACSDRTSTDTQYF.